The clone carrying this TCR beta chain was seen at least ten times. As yet, its antigen is unknown. TCRdb passed the reads through MiXCR, listing each CDR3 protein once. Here the sample spans approximately 320,000 distinct CDR3 sequences, more than 8% being singletons. The entry originates in a study of T cell repertoires in cytomegalovirus infection. About the study: Indications came from public TCR beta signatures; they pointed to CMV infection and to a matching HLA type.

General observations from the study: CMV-specific HLA-C-restricted TCR beta clonotypes dominated the ex vivo response. The cumulative frequency of public TCR beta families identified carriers of CMV plus the relevant HLA.

The TCR comes from a human donor in good health (CMV status not recorded). Some clones in this sample may be carry-over from other donors' samples. The source material was PBMCs.

CDR3 DNA sequence: TGTGCCAGCAGCTCCGGGCAGGCGGCGCGGGGGGGTGAGCAGTTCTTC. The encoded protein is CASSSGQAARGGEQFF. The gene calls are TRBV7-2 and TRBJ2-1, with 9 bases aligning to TRBD2. After removal of 4 bases from V and 9 bases from J, the junction contained 13 bases not matched to a gene. The CDR3 loop spans 16 amino acids. Germline CDR1 is SGHTA and CDR2 is FQGNSA.